This entry lists 30 T cell receptor beta chains sequenced from one sample in a study of identical twins. TCRdb fed the 5' RACE reads into MiXCR, producing one record per CDR3 protein. The sample contains some 320,000 distinct CDR3 sequences, approximately 13% of which appear only once. These records were also assigned to another study, of yellow fever vaccine responses in identical twins.

What was sequenced was CD8+ T cells sorted from blood. These TCRs come from a woman between 18 and 29 years old in good health.

This clonotype has a count of ten or more. The J gene is TRBJ1-5, the V gene TRBV4-1, with a possible D match to TRBD1 (5 bases). The CDR3 has 15 amino acids. The germline V gene has CDR1 MGHRA and CDR2 YSYEKL. V was clipped by 0 bases and J by 5 bases, with 11 bases between them. The CDR3 region is CASSQDNRLDQPQHF. CDR3 bases: TGCGCCAGCAGCCAAGATAACAGGTTGGATCAGCCCCAGCATTTT.

The CDR3 DNA is TGTGCCAGCAGTCCTCGGACAGGGGCGAGCACTGAAGCTTTCTTT. This gives the protein CASSPRTGASTEAFF. V usage is TRBV28 and J usage is TRBJ1-1, with 9 bases fitting TRBD1. There are 15 residues in the CDR3. CDR1 and CDR2 (germline): MDHEN, SYDVKM. Trimming took 5 bases from V and 4 from J; bases not matched to a gene: 8.

This clonotype was recorded many times. J is TRBJ2-7 and V is TRBV12-3 or TRBV12-4; 12 bases fit TRBD1. The CDR3 totals 15 residues. V lost 5 bases and J lost 7; bases outside the gene matches: 9. The chain's CDR3 is CASSQPGTGGKEQYF. The CDR3 DNA is TGTGCCAGCAGTCAGCCCGGGACAGGGGGCAAAGAGCAGTACTTC.

This clonotype was detected a few times. The chain is built from TRBV7-9 and TRBJ2-5; D is possibly TRBD1 (6 bases). Trimming left V 1 base short and J 1 base short, with 13 bases between. CDR3 length: 16 amino acids. The V gene's germline CDR1 is SEHNR and CDR2 FQNEAQ (reference sequence). CDR3 nucleotides: TGTGCCAGCAGCTTAGAAGGGGGTAGCGTCCAAGAGACCCAGTACTTC. Translation gives CASSLEGGSVQETQYF.

There are a few counts of this clonotype. V gene TRBV13 combines with J gene TRBJ2-3; 11 positions agree with TRBD2. Germline assignment: CDR1 PRHDT and CDR2 FYEKMQ (reference sequence). Trimming cost V 5 bases and J 2 bases; bases outside gene matches: 6. There are 16 residues in the CDR3. CDR3: CASSPPLAGDTDTQYF. DNA for the CDR3: TGTGCCAGCAGCCCACCACTAGCGGGGGACACAGATACGCAGTATTTT.

This clonotype was seen only a few times. The CDR3, as DNA: TGTGCCAGCAGTGTTGCTTGGGACAGGGACACCGGGGAGCTGTTTTTT. This codes for CASSVAWDRDTGELFF. The chain is built from TRBV2 and TRBJ2-2; 9 bases match TRBD1. J gave up 3 bases and V 4 bases, and 6 bases lay outside the gene matches. The CDR3 length is 16 residues. In germline, CDR1 is SNHLY, CDR2 FYNNEI.

This sequence joins TRBV4-1 and TRBJ2-4; maybe TRBD2 (7 bases). Germline V gives CDR1 MGHRA, CDR2 YSYEKL. The V gene lost 0 bases and the J gene lost 1 base, with 13 bases spanning the gap. The CDR3 loop spans 17 amino acids. The CDR3 is CASSQDERGGAKNIQYF. The CDR3 DNA reads TGCGCCAGCAGCCAAGACGAAAGGGGGGGGGCCAAAAACATTCAGTACTTC.

This clonotype was seen more than once but under ten times. The chain recombines TRBV4-1 with TRBJ2-3; the D gene could be TRBD1 or TRBD2 (5 bases each). CDR1 MGHRA and CDR2 YSYEKL come from the germline V gene. This CDR3 has 14 amino acids. V gave up 4 bases and J gave up 5 bases, with 13 bases separating them. This CDR3 is CASSRGLGEDTQYF. CDR3 bases: TGCGCCAGCAGCCGCGGCTTGGGGGAAGATACGCAGTATTTT.

The V call is TRBV29-1, the J call TRBJ2-2; tentatively, D is TRBD1 (6 bases). Trimming stripped 5 bases from V and 6 bases from J, with 16 bases between. Germline V lookup: CDR1 SQVTM, CDR2 ANQGSEA. The CDR3 contains 14 residues. The CDR3 sequence: CSVPIQGRAGELFF. CDR3 coding DNA: TGCAGCGTTCCGATACAGGGAAGGGCCGGGGAGCTGTTTTTT.

J is TRBJ2-2 and V is TRBV12-3 or TRBV12-4, with 7 bases fitting TRBD1. The CDR3 totals 12 residues. V gave up 10 bases and J gave up 6 bases; unmatched junction bases: 5. The CDR3 protein is CATSGGAGELFF. CDR3 DNA sequence: TGTGCCACCTCAGGGGGTGCCGGGGAGCTGTTTTTT.

The table lists this clonotype with a few counts. J is TRBJ2-3 and V is TRBV11-2; 8 bases map to TRBD2. This CDR3 has 16 amino acids. J lost 4 bases, V lost 0 bases, and 6 bases had no gene match. Germline CDR1 is SGHAT and CDR2 is FQNNGV. The CDR3 reads CASSLEIAGNADTQYF. In nucleotides, the CDR3 is TGTGCCAGCAGCTTAGAGATAGCGGGGAACGCAGATACGCAGTATTTT.

The sample holds a few counts of this clonotype. This chain uses TRBV27 with TRBJ2-2; TRBD1 matches 10 bases. The germline V gene has CDR1 MNHEY and CDR2 SMNVEV (reference sequence). V shed 7 bases and J 3 bases; nucleotides not matched to a gene: 5. The CDR3 contains 15 residues. For the CDR3, the DNA is TGTGCCAGCAAAACCGGGACAGGGGACACCGGGGAGCTGTTTTTT. It yields the protein CASKTGTGDTGELFF.

There are many counts of this clonotype. The chain's CDR3 is CASSSLTGVGELFF. In nucleotides, the CDR3 is TGTGCCAGCAGTTCCCTGACGGGAGTGGGGGAGCTGTTTTTT. The chain combines TRBV6-5 with TRBJ2-2; possibly TRBD2 for D (6 bases). Germline V gives CDR1 MNHEY, CDR2 SVGAGI. Trimming cost V 4 bases and J 8 bases, with 14 bases left between them. The CDR3 covers 14 residues.

The chain couples TRBV15 to TRBJ2-2; 8 bases are shared with TRBD1. Trimming at V came to 5 bases and at J to 6 bases, leaving 8 bases not matched to a gene. The CDR3 contains 15 residues. Germline V gene sequence: CDR1 LNHNV, CDR2 YYDKDF (reference sequence). CDR3 in DNA: TGTGCCACCAGCCCCTTGACAGGGGAGGCCGGGGAGCTGTTTTTT. As protein: CATSPLTGEAGELFF.

This clonotype was counted a few times. DNA for the CDR3: TGTGCCAGCAGCCAAACGGCGGGAGGGCCCTACAATGAGCAGTTCTTC. Its protein product is CASSQTAGGPYNEQFF. The genes are TRBV9 and TRBJ2-1; 9 nucleotides line up with TRBD2. Trimming at V came to 4 bases and at J to 2 bases, leaving 7 bases not matched to a gene. Germline lookup yields CDR1 SGDLS and CDR2 YYNGEE. This CDR3 has 16 amino acids. Drawing the rest from reference TRBV9 and TRBJ2-1, the complete variable domain is DSGVTQTPKHLITATGQRVTLRCSPRSGDLSVYWYQQSLDQGLQFLIQYYNGEERAKGNILERFSAQQFPDLHSELNLSSLELGDSALYFCASSQTAGGPYNEQFFGPGTRLTVL.

CDR3 in DNA: TGCGCCAGCAGCTTTGCCGGGACACCAATTAATGAAAAACTGTTTTTT. This codes for CASSFAGTPINEKLFF. This chain joins TRBV4-1 and TRBJ1-4; tentative D call: TRBD1 (6 bases). The CDR3 spans 16 residues. Per the germline V gene, CDR1 is MGHRA and CDR2 is YSYEKL. V lost 5 bases, J lost 4 bases, and 17 bases lay in between.

This clonotype was found a few times. The CDR3 reads CSARGGRASTDTQYF. Written as DNA, the CDR3 is TGCAGTGCTAGAGGCGGGAGGGCCAGCACAGATACGCAGTATTTT. This chain connects TRBV20-1 to TRBJ2-3, with 9 bases lining up with TRBD2. Germline V CDR1 and CDR2: DFQATT, SNEGSKA (reference sequence). Trimming removed 1 base from V and 0 bases from J; junction bases left unmatched: 2. The CDR3 covers 15 residues.

This clonotype was detected a few times. V is TRBV10-3 and J is TRBJ2-7; 10 bases align to TRBD2. Germline V gene lookup returns CDR1 ENHRY and CDR2 SYGVKD. V shed 8 bases and J 3 bases; nucleotides not matched to a gene: 7. The CDR3 is made up of 14 amino acids. The chain's CDR3 is CAIRQREGIYEQYF. In nucleotides, the CDR3 is TGTGCCATCCGACAGCGGGAGGGGATCTACGAGCAGTACTTC.

This clonotype was recorded a few times. This chain uses TRBV3-1 with TRBJ2-1; D not resolved. Germline CDR1 is LGHDT and CDR2 is YNNKEL (reference sequence). This CDR3 spans 16 amino acids. V shed 4 bases and J shed 0 bases, with 13 bases lying between them. The CDR3 is CASSPHGPISYNEQFF. In nucleotides, the CDR3 is TGTGCCAGCAGCCCCCACGGCCCTATCTCCTACAATGAGCAGTTCTTC.

This clonotype was seen only a few times. This rearrangement joins TRBV28 to TRBJ2-7, with TRBD1 identical over 8 bases. Germline V gives CDR1 MDHEN, CDR2 SYDVKM. The length of the CDR3 is 16 residues. Trimming cost V 0 bases and J 3 bases; bases outside gene matches: 7. CDR3 amino acids: CASSLWGDRSHYEQYF. The CDR3 bases are TGTGCCAGCAGTTTATGGGGGGACAGGTCTCACTACGAGCAGTACTTC.

On this clonotype: The junction does not match germline at one end; this may be a read error. The V gene is TRBV2, the J gene TRBJ2-1, with TRBD2 matching over 8 bases. Germline CDR1 SNHLY, CDR2 FYNNEI. The CDR3 extends over 15 amino acids. The CDR3 DNA follows: TGTGCCAGCAGCGAAGGACTAGCCGGTCAGGAGGAGCAGTTCTTC. Its translation: CASSEGLAGQEEQFF.

This chain joins TRBV6-5 and TRBJ2-7; D may be TRBD2 (6 bases). The V end was cut by 0 bases, the J end by 4 bases, with 13 bases between. Looked up from germline, CDR1 is MNHEY and CDR2 is SVGAGI. The CDR3 is made up of 15 amino acids. The CDR3 DNA follows: TGTGCCAGCAGTTACTCTTCCGGGAGCGATTACGAGCAGTACTTC. It codes for CASSYSSGSDYEQYF.

This clonotype was detected only a few times. This rearrangement joins TRBV29-1 to TRBJ2-5, with D possibly matching TRBD1 (7 bases). The CDR3 spans 17 residues. Trimming left V 8 bases short and J 5 bases short, with 30 bases between. Germline V CDR1 and CDR2: SQVTM, ANQGSEA. The CDR3 bases are TGCAGCTTTTCCGAGGACAGGCGGGAAAGTCGGTGGGAGACCCAGTACTTC. This translates into CSFSEDRRESRWETQYF.

The sample holds many counts of this clonotype. The chain is built from TRBV6-1 and TRBJ1-5, with 9 bases that match TRBD1. CDR3 size: 16 residues. The V gene's germline CDR1 is MNHNS and CDR2 SASEGT. Germline trimming cut 3 bases from V and 4 bases from J; bases unmatched to any gene: 7. CDR3: CASSEAAGTGNQPQHF. The DNA for the CDR3 is TGTGCCAGCAGTGAGGCCGCGGGGACAGGGAATCAGCCCCAGCATTTT.

CDR3 bases: TGTGCCAGCAACCTCTACAGGGAAAGGCTCTACGAGCAGTACTTC. This codes for CASNLYRERLYEQYF. The chain is built from TRBV11-2 and TRBJ2-7; D may be TRBD1 (6 bases). V was clipped by 7 bases and J by 3 bases, with 19 bases between them. This CDR3 region has 15 residues. Germline loops: CDR1 SGHAT, CDR2 FQNNGV.

The chain is built from TRBV20-1 and TRBJ2-3; 13 bases fit TRBD2. Looked up from germline, CDR1 is DFQATT and CDR2 is SNEGSKA (reference sequence). This CDR3 has 16 amino acids. V lost 0 bases and J lost 5; bases outside the gene matches: 5. CDR3 coding DNA: TGCAGTGCTAGAGACCTCACTAGCGGGGGGGTAGATACGCAGTATTTT. This translates into CSARDLTSGGVDTQYF.

The sample holds a few counts of this clonotype. The chain joins TRBV2 to TRBJ2-5; no clear D gene. Germline CDR1 SNHLY, CDR2 FYNNEI. The CDR3 runs 15 residues. The V gene lost 0 bases and the J gene lost 2 bases, with 10 bases spanning the gap. CDR3 in DNA: TGTGCCAGCAGTGAAGCGCTGATGGGGCAAGAGACCCAGTACTTC. It specifies CASSEALMGQETQYF.

Ten or more counts support this clonotype. The CDR3 DNA reads as TGTGCCAGCAGCGACCGGGGACACTCCACAGATACGCAGTATTTT. Residues: CASSDRGHSTDTQYF. This chain links TRBV6-1 with TRBJ2-3; weak D call: TRBD1 (6 bases). Germline V gene sequence: CDR1 MNHNS, CDR2 SASEGT. The CDR3 has 15 residues. Trimming took off 6 bases at V and 2 bases at J, with 15 bases between the two ends.

V gene TRBV7-9 combines with J gene TRBJ2-7; D is possibly TRBD2 (6 bases). CDR1 is SEHNR and CDR2 is FQNEAQ in the germline V gene (reference sequence). CDR3 length: 15 residues. Trimming took off 0 bases at V and 7 bases at J, with 16 bases between the two ends. CDR3 sequence: CASSLARGPLGEQYF. CDR3 sequence (DNA): TGTGCCAGCAGCTTAGCGCGGGGTCCTCTGGGGGAGCAGTACTTC.

V usage is TRBV7-9 and J usage is TRBJ2-7; 8 nucleotides match TRBD2. The junction had 11 bases not matched to a gene; V was cut back by 6 bases and J by 4 bases. Germline assignment: CDR1 SEHNR and CDR2 FQNEAQ (reference sequence). The CDR3 totals 15 residues. CDR3 in amino acids: CASSPRGTSGYEQYF. The CDR3 DNA reads as TGTGCCAGCAGTCCCCGGGGGACTAGTGGGTACGAGCAGTACTTC.